This T cell receptor delta chain was identified in a study of gamma-delta T cells after stem cell transplantation. This clone is medium-sized by share. CDR3 size: 17 residues. Trimming cost V 0 bases and J 0 bases; bases outside gene matches: 7. The germline V gene encodes CDR1 GEAIGNYY and CDR2 EKD. TCRdb re-called the RT-PCR reads with CATT. The sample gives roughly 2,900 delta-chain clones, approximately 22% of which show up once; about 29% is in the top ten. The gene calls are TRDV2 and TRDJ1; 9 nucleotides line up with TRDD3. The TCR was taken from a human donor. It is not recorded whose cells these are; they may come from a transplant donor. The sequenced sample consisted of gamma-delta T cells. This chain's CDR3 is CACDTSLLGDDTDKLIF. The CDR3 DNA reads TGTGCCTGTGACACCTCTTTACTGGGGGACGACACCGATAAACTCATCTTT.